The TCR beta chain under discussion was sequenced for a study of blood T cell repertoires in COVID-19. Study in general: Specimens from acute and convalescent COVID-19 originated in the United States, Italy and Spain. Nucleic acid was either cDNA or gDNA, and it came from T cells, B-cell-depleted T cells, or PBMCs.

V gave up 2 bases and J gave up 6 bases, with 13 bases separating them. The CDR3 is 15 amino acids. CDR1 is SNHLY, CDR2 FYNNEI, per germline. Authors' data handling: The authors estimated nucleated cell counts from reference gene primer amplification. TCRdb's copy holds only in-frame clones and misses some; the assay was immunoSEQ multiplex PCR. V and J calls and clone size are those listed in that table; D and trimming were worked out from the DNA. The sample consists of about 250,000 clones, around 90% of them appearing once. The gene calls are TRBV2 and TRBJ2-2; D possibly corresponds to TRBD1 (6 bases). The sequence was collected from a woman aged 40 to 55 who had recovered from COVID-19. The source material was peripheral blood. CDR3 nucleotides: TGTGCCAGCAGTGAACAGGGGACGGCGGCCGGGGAGCTGTTTTTT. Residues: CASSEQGTAAGELFF. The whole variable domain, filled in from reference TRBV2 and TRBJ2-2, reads EPEVTQTPSHQVTQMGQEVILRCVPISNHLYFYWYRQILGQKVEFLVSFYNNEISEKSEIFDDQFSVERPDGSNFTLKIRSTKLEDSAMYFCASSEQGTAAGELFFGEGSRLTVL.